The rows below give T cell receptor beta chains drawn from one sample of a study of cytomegalovirus exposure and HLA in healthy donors. Generated by immunoSEQ multiplex PCR, the TCRdb table keeps only in-frame clones and is missing some. Among around 200,000 clones listed, about four fifths were seen once. Sequenced material: PBMCs. The receptors derive from a woman between 18 and 30 years old in good health and CMV-seropositive. CDR3s include the opening cysteine and the closing phenylalanine or tryptophan. The order of the fields is V gene, J gene, CDR3 protein.

v_call: TRBV19
j_call: TRBJ2-3
cdr3_aa: CASSGARSIGTDTQYF

v_call: TRBV11-2
j_call: TRBJ2-5
cdr3_aa: CASSFGAGQETQYF

v_call: TRBV5-4
j_call: TRBJ2-3
cdr3_aa: CASSLTSGGPTDTQYF

v_call: TRBV5-1
j_call: TRBJ1-1
cdr3_aa: CASSWGQGNTEAFF

v_call: TRBV7-6
j_call: TRBJ1-3
cdr3_aa: CASSLGRPGNGNTIYF

v_call: TRBV27
j_call: TRBJ1-1
cdr3_aa: CASSWQGNTEAFF

v_call: TRBV11-2
j_call: TRBJ2-3
cdr3_aa: CASGRSEDSTDTQYF

v_call: TRBV7-2
j_call: TRBJ2-1
cdr3_aa: CASSLDLGSYNEQFF

v_call: TRBV9
j_call: TRBJ1-1
cdr3_aa: CASSVELLGREGTEAFF

v_call: TRBV27
j_call: TRBJ1-3
cdr3_aa: CASSPLGGVSAGNTIYF

v_call: TRBV11-2
j_call: TRBJ1-2
cdr3_aa: CASSYAGDSRYTF

v_call: TRBV9
j_call: TRBJ1-1
cdr3_aa: CASSGAGTKNTEAFF

v_call: TRBV11-3
j_call: TRBJ2-5
cdr3_aa: CARAGGANLPQYF

v_call: TRBV14
j_call: TRBJ2-6
cdr3_aa: CASSNRQGALGANVLTF

v_call: TRBV15
j_call: TRBJ1-1
cdr3_aa: CATSRVRWPSWNHSTEAFF

v_call: TRBV5-1
j_call: TRBJ2-1
cdr3_aa: CASRPAGTGFYNEQFF

v_call: TRBV11-3
j_call: TRBJ1-1
cdr3_aa: CASSLGKDRGGTEAFF

v_call: TRBV15
j_call: TRBJ1-2
cdr3_aa: CATSREPPGGGVLYGYTF

v_call: TRBV5-1
j_call: TRBJ2-3
cdr3_aa: CASSLAVTDTQYF

v_call: TRBV7-2
j_call: TRBJ2-7
cdr3_aa: CASSLDFVGGQYF

v_call: TRBV5-4
j_call: TRBJ2-1
cdr3_aa: CASSHSGGRGEQFF

v_call: TRBV2
j_call: TRBJ2-1
cdr3_aa: CASSLVGQGKDNEQFF

v_call: TRBV27
j_call: TRBJ1-6
cdr3_aa: CASNSRSGGKGFSYNSPLHF

v_call: TRBV12-5
j_call: TRBJ2-2
cdr3_aa: CASGTEREFRTGELFF

v_call: TRBV7-9
j_call: TRBJ2-1
cdr3_aa: CASSPNNQQGAYNEQFF

v_call: TRBV2
j_call: TRBJ1-1
cdr3_aa: CASPGQVDTEAFF

v_call: TRBV7-9
j_call: TRBJ2-1
cdr3_aa: CASATSGAAEQFF

v_call: TRBV9
j_call: TRBJ1-1
cdr3_aa: CASSLRQNTEAFF

v_call: TRBV19
j_call: TRBJ1-5
cdr3_aa: CASSGGTAYSNQPQHF

v_call: TRBV9
j_call: TRBJ1-3
cdr3_aa: CASSTTGISGNTIYF

v_call: TRBV6-5
j_call: TRBJ2-2
cdr3_aa: CASSPEIGVTGELFF

v_call: TRBV6-1
j_call: TRBJ1-6
cdr3_aa: CASSEAGRGQSPLHF

v_call: TRBV11-2
j_call: TRBJ2-7
cdr3_aa: CASSYIRGSYEQYF

v_call: TRBV7-3
j_call: TRBJ2-2
cdr3_aa: CASSPDSTGELFF

v_call: TRBV7-8
j_call: TRBJ2-1
cdr3_aa: CASSHPRVGGGALEQFF

v_call: TRBV14
j_call: TRBJ1-6
cdr3_aa: CASSQFQGNSPLHF

v_call: TRBV10-3
j_call: TRBJ1-1
cdr3_aa: CAISESGGTNTEAFF

v_call: TRBV11-3
j_call: TRBJ2-2
cdr3_aa: CASSSYGHTGELFF

v_call: TRBV4-3
j_call: TRBJ2-5
cdr3_aa: CASSLMAGAIQETQYF

v_call: TRBV5-6
j_call: TRBJ1-3
cdr3_aa: CASSLLEGLSGNTIYF

v_call: TRBV7-9
j_call: TRBJ1-1
cdr3_aa: CASSPRQGAENTEAFF

v_call: TRBV6-4
j_call: TRBJ2-7
cdr3_aa: CASSELAGGYEQYF

v_call: TRBV5-1
j_call: TRBJ2-7
cdr3_aa: CASSLEEAVAYEQYF

v_call: TRBV6-5
j_call: TRBJ2-1
cdr3_aa: CASFKQGALYNEQFF

v_call: TRBV7-7
j_call: TRBJ2-2
cdr3_aa: CASSVGQTNTGELFF

v_call: TRBV7-9
j_call: TRBJ2-1
cdr3_aa: CASSLGLGPNRDNEQFF

v_call: TRBV7-2
j_call: TRBJ1-2
cdr3_aa: CASSPQRGGYGYTF

v_call: TRBV4-2
j_call: TRBJ2-1
cdr3_aa: CASSQDLGGLAGEDEQFF

v_call: TRBV1
j_call: TRBJ2-1
cdr3_aa: CTSSQEGALSYNEQFF

v_call: TRBV5-1
j_call: TRBJ2-1
cdr3_aa: CASSLSGAYNEQFF

v_call: TRBV9
j_call: TRBJ2-1
cdr3_aa: CASSVGRIGVHEQFF

v_call: TRBV19
j_call: TRBJ1-6
cdr3_aa: CASSEGTAPNNSPLHF

v_call: TRBV6-1
j_call: TRBJ2-3
cdr3_aa: CASTHRGTDTQYF

v_call: TRBV29-1
j_call: TRBJ2-7
cdr3_aa: CSVEIQTGQIPYEQYF